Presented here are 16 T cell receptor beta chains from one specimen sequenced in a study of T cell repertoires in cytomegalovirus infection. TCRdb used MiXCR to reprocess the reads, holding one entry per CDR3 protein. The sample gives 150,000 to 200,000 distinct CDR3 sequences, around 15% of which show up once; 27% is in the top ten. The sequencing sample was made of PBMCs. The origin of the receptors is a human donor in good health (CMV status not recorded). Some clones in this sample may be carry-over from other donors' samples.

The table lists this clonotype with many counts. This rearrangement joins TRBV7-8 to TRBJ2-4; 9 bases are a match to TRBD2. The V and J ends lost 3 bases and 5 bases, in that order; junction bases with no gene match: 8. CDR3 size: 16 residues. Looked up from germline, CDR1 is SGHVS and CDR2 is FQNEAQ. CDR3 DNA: TGTGCCAGCAGCTTGGGAGAGGCGGGAGGGCAAAACATTCAGTACTTC. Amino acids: CASSLGEAGGQNIQYF.

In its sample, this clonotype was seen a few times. This CDR3 reads CATLDRAPGELFF. CDR3 in DNA: TGTGCCACCTTGGACAGGGCCCCCGGGGAGCTGTTTTTT. This sequence joins TRBV28 and TRBJ2-2; TRBD1 agrees at 8 bases. This CDR3 comprises 13 residues. Germline assignment: CDR1 MDHEN and CDR2 SYDVKM. V lost 10 bases and J lost 6; bases outside the gene matches: 7.

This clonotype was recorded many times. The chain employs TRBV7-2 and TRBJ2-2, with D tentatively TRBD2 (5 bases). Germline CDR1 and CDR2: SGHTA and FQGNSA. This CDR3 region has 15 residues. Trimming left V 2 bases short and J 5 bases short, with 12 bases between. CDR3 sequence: CASSLSRGWTGELFF. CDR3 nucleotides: TGTGCCAGCAGCTTAAGTAGAGGGTGGACCGGGGAGCTGTTTTTT.

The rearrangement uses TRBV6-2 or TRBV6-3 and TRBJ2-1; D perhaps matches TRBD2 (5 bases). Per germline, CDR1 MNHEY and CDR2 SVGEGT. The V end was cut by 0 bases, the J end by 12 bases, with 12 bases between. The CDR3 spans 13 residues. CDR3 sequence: CASSYSDSRGQFF. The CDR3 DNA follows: TGTGCCAGCAGTTACTCGGACTCTCGCGGGCAGTTCTTC.

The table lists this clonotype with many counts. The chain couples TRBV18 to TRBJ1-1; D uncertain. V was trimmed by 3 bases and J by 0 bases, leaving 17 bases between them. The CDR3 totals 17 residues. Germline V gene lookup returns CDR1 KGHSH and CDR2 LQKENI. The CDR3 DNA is TGTGCCAGCTCACCCTTACCATCGAGTTCTATGAACACTGAAGCTTTCTTT. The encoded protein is CASSPLPSSSMNTEAFF.

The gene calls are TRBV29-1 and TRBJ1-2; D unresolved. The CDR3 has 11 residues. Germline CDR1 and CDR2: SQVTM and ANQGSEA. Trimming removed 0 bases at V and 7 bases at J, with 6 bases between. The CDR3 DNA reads TGCAGCGTTGAAGATAGGACTGGCTACACCTTC. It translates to CSVEDRTGYTF.

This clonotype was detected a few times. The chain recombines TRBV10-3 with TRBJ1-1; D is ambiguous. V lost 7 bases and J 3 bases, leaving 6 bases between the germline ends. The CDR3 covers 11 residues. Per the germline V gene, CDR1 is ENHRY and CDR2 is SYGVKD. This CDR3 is CAITSDTEAFF. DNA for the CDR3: TGTGCCATCACGTCGGACACTGAAGCTTTCTTT.

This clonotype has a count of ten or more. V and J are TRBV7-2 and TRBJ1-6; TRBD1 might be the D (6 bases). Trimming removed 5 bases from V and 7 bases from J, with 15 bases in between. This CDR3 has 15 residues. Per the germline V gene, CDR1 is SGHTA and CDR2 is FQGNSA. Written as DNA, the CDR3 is TGTGCCAGCAGCCTTGCCGGGACAAGAAATTCACCCCTCCACTTT. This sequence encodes CASSLAGTRNSPLHF.

The CDR3 spells CAGGPGANVLTF. CDR3 nucleotide sequence: TGTGCCGGGGGACCCGGGGCCAACGTCCTGACTTTC. This rearrangement joins TRBV18 to TRBJ2-6; D is tentatively TRBD1 or TRBD2 (5 bases each). V dropped 11 bases and J dropped 4 bases, with 9 bases sitting between them. Germline CDR1 is KGHSH and CDR2 is LQKENI. The CDR3 contains 12 residues.

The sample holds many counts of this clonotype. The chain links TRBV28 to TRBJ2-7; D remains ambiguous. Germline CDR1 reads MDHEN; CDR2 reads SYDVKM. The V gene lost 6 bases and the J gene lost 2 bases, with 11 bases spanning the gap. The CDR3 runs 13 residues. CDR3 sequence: CASSQKFAYEQYF. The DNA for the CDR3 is TGTGCCAGCAGCCAAAAATTCGCCTACGAGCAGTACTTC.

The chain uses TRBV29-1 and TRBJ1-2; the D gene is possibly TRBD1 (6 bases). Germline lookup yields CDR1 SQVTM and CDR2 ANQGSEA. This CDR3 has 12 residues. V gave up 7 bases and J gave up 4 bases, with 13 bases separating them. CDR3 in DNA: TGCAGCGACGAGACAGGCTTCTATGGCTACACCTTC. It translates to CSDETGFYGYTF.

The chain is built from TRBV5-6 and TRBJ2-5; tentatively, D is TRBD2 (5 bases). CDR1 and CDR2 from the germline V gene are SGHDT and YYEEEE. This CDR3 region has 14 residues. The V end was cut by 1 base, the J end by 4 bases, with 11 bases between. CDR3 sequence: CASSLKSGPETQYF. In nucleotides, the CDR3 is TGTGCCAGCAGCTTGAAGAGCGGCCCAGAGACCCAGTACTTC. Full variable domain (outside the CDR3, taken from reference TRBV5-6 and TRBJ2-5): DAGVTQSPTHLIKTRGQQVTLRCSPKSGHDTVSWYQQALGQGPQFIFQYYEEEERQRGNFPDRFSGHQFPNYSSELNVNALLLGDSALYLCASSLKSGPETQYFGPGTRLLVL.

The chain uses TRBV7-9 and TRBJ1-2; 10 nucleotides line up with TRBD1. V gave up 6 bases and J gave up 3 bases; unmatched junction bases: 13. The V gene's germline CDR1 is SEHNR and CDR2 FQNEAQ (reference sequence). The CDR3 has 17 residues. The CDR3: CASRPRDRGFGDYGYTF. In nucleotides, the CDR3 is TGTGCCAGCAGACCCCGGGACAGGGGATTTGGGGACTATGGCTACACCTTC.

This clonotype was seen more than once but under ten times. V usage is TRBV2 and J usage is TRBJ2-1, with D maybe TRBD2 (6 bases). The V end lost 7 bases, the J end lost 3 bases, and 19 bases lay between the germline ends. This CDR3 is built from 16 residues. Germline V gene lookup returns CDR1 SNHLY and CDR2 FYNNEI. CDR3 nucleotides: TGTGCCAGCAAATTCGAACCGGGAGATTTCTACAATGAGCAGTTCTTC. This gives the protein CASKFEPGDFYNEQFF.

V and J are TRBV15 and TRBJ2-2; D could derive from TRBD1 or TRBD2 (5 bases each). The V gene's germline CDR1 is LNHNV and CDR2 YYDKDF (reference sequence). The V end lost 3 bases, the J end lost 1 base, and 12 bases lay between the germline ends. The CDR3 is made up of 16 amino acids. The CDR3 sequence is CATSSGAGLNTGELFF. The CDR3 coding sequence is TGTGCCACCAGCAGTGGGGCAGGACTGAACACCGGGGAGCTGTTTTTT.

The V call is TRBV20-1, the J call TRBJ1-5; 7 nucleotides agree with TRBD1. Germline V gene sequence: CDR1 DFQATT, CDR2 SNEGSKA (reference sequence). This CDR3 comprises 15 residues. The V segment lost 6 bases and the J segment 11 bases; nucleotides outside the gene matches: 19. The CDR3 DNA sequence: TGCAGTGCAAAGATTCGGGACAGCAATACTCTAGCCCAGCATTTT. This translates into CSAKIRDSNTLAQHF.